This T cell receptor beta chain originates from a study of OX40 agonist ivuxolimab in advanced cancers. Trimming cost V 2 bases and J 7 bases, with 17 bases left between them. The V gene's germline CDR1 is MDHEN and CDR2 SYDVKM. This CDR3 comprises 15 residues. Assay used: immunoSEQ multiplex PCR; TCRdb lists only in-frame clones, some missing. This table has 95,000 to 150,000 clones, around 95% appearing once. In this sample, this clone turned up once. Autoimmune disease history or systemic immunosuppression meant exclusion. The chain joins TRBV28 to TRBJ1-2, with D perhaps matching TRBD1 (6 bases). The sequencing used CD4+ or CD8+ T cells sorted from blood, collected in a trial of the OX40 agonist ivuxolimab. The TCR comes from an adult with an advanced solid tumor such as melanoma, head and neck, liver or kidney cancer. The CDR3 sequence: CASSLPSSQGGGYTF. In nucleotides, the CDR3 is TGTGCCAGCAGTTTACCCTCCAGTCAAGGGGGTGGCTACACCTTC.